These 13 T cell receptor beta chains share one sample of origin, sequenced in a study of CD8 T cells in Susac syndrome (dated by TCRdb to the late 2010s). To prepare the library, the immunoSEQ multiplex PCR assay was applied. RNA was extracted with the RNeasy kit and 0.5 to 1 ug was reverse transcribed using random hexamers. TCRdb applied fastp at Q25 and MiXCR to the public reads, then kept only in-frame beta chains. Each record represents a unique CDR3 protein, reported with the most common genes and DNA among its rows. The sample table lists approximately 70,000 distinct CDR3 sequences, around 95% of them with a count of one. 0.2% to 0.3% of the sample lies in the top ten. The sequenced material came from CD8+ T cells from PBMCs. These receptors all come from a human donor in good health.

CDR3 protein: CASAEEYQPQHF. The CDR3 DNA is TGTGCCAGTGCGGAGGAGTATCAGCCCCAGCATTTT. The chain combines TRBV7-9 with TRBJ1-5; D is unresolved. This CDR3 has 12 amino acids. The V end was cut by 9 bases, the J end by 5 bases, with 11 bases between. Germline V gene lookup returns CDR1 SEHNR and CDR2 FQNEAQ (reference sequence).

The chain recombines TRBV7-9 with TRBJ2-1, with D perhaps matching TRBD1 (6 bases). This CDR3 has 17 residues. Looked up from germline, CDR1 is SEHNR and CDR2 is FQNEAQ (reference sequence). The ends were cut back, 1 base at V and 6 bases at J, with 19 bases in the middle. The DNA of the CDR3 is TGTGCCAGCAGCTTAGAGAGTACAGGGACGGGATCCAATGAGCAGTTCTTC. It yields the protein CASSLESTGTGSNEQFF.

The gene calls are TRBV9 and TRBJ2-3, with D perhaps TRBD2 (7 bases). Germline-derived CDR1 and CDR2 are SGDLS and YYNGEE. The CDR3 extends over 16 amino acids. Trimming pared 0 bases from V and 3 bases from J, leaving 14 bases between. The CDR3 loop is CASSVEGGGGTDTQYF. The CDR3 DNA follows: TGTGCCAGCAGCGTAGAAGGGGGGGGCGGGACAGATACGCAGTATTTT. The whole variable domain, remainder taken from reference TRBV9 and TRBJ2-3, is DSGVTQTPKHLITATGQRVTLRCSPRSGDLSVYWYQQSLDQGLQFLIQYYNGEERAKGNILERFSAQQFPDLHSELNLSSLELGDSALYFCASSVEGGGGTDTQYFGPGTRLTVL.

There are a few counts of this clonotype. The gene calls are TRBV11-2 and TRBJ2-1; D may be TRBD2 (6 bases). This CDR3 has 14 residues. In germline, CDR1 is SGHAT, CDR2 FQNNGV. Between the trimmed V and J ends, which lost 5 bases and 6 bases, there was a span of 14 bases. The CDR3 DNA reads as TGTGCCAGCAGCCCGTCGACTAGTACCAATGAGCAGTTCTTC. As protein: CASSPSTSTNEQFF.

In this sample, this clonotype turned up once. CDR3 sequence: CASSQDEGGTWTEAFF. The DNA for the CDR3 is TGTGCCAGCAGCCAAGATGAGGGGGGTACCTGGACTGAAGCTTTCTTT. V gene TRBV14 combines with J gene TRBJ1-1; D perhaps matches TRBD1 (6 bases). Trimming left V 0 bases short and J 5 bases short, with 16 bases between. The V gene's germline CDR1 is SGHDN and CDR2 FVKESK. The CDR3 spans 16 residues.

The genes are TRBV25-1 and TRBJ1-1; D ambiguous. Germline V gene sequence: CDR1 MGHDK, CDR2 SYGVNS. V was clipped by 1 base and J by 1 base, with 7 bases between them. The CDR3 spans 14 residues. CDR3 region: CASSESAGNTEAFF. CDR3 in DNA: TGTGCCAGCAGTGAATCTGCAGGGAACACTGAAGCTTTCTTT.

The V gene is TRBV7-3, the J gene TRBJ2-1; D is undetermined. The V end lost 8 bases, the J end lost 0 bases, and 14 bases lay between the germline ends. This CDR3 contains 15 residues. Germline loops: CDR1 SGHTA, CDR2 FQGTGA. CDR3 bases: TGTGCCAGCGGCCTGACTTCGAGCTCCTACAATGAGCAGTTCTTC. Translation: CASGLTSSSYNEQFF.

This chain connects TRBV21-1 to TRBJ2-7; the table assigns TRBD1, which was not confirmed against the DNA. TRBV21-1 has pseudogene status. The CDR3 consists of 14 residues. CDR3 nucleotide sequence: TGTGCCAGCAGCTCCCCCAACGAGGCGTCCGAGCAGTACGTC. This codes for CASSSPNEASEQYV.

J is TRBJ2-3 and V is TRBV29-1, with TRBD2 matching over 12 bases. The trim removed 1 base at V and 4 bases at J, leaving 3 bases unmatched. Germline V gene data show CDR1 as SQVTM and CDR2 as ANQGSEA. CDR3 size: 15 residues. The CDR3 sequence: CSVEGTSGGPDTQYF. Written as DNA, the CDR3 is TGCAGCGTTGAAGGAACTAGCGGGGGGCCAGATACGCAGTATTTT.

The J gene is TRBJ2-7, the V gene TRBV4-3, with TRBD1 identical over 7 bases. This CDR3 has 15 residues. Germline V lookup: CDR1 LGHNA, CDR2 YSLEER. V shed 0 bases, J shed 3 bases, and the junction held 5 bases outside the gene matches. The CDR3 spells CASSQDRTGYYEQYV. The CDR3, as DNA: TGCGCCAGCAGCCAAGATCGGACAGGATACTACGAGCAGTACGTC.

This clonotype is a singleton in its sample. This chain connects TRBV2 to TRBJ1-5, with unresolved D. The germline V gene encodes CDR1 SNHLY and CDR2 FYNNEI. The CDR3 has 15 amino acids. V shed 5 bases and J shed 1 base, with 12 bases lying between them. CDR3: CASSTNARSNQPQHF. CDR3 bases: TGTGCCAGCAGTACAAATGCGCGGAGCAATCAGCCCCAGCATTTT.

The chain combines TRBV28 with TRBJ2-7; D not resolved. The CDR3 contains 13 residues. The V and J ends lost 2 bases and 3 bases respectively, with 8 bases between them. Germline loops: CDR1 MDHEN, CDR2 SYDVKM. The CDR3 reads CASSLGESYEQYV. The CDR3 DNA reads TGTGCCAGCAGTTTAGGAGAAAGCTACGAGCAGTACGTC.

The chain links TRBV19 to TRBJ2-2, with a possible D match to TRBD1 (5 bases). The germline V gene encodes CDR1 LNHDA and CDR2 SQIVND (reference sequence). V was trimmed by 1 base and J by 7 bases, leaving 7 bases between them. The CDR3 is made up of 13 amino acids. The CDR3 DNA reads TGTGCCAGTAGTATAGCAGGGATCGGGGAGCTGTTTTTT. Translation gives CASSIAGIGELFF.